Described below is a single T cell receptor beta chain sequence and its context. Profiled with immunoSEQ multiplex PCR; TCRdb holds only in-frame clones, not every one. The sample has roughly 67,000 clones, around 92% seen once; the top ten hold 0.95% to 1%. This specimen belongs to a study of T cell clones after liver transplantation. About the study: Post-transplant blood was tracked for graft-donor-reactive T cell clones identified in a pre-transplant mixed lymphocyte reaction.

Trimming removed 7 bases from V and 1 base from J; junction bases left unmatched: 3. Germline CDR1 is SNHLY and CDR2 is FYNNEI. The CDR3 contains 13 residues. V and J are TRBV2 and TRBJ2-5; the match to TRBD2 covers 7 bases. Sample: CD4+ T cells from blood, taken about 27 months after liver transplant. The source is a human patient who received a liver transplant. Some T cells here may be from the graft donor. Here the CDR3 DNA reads TGTGCCAGCATCGGGGGGAGCCAAGAGACCCAGTACTTC. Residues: CASIGGSQETQYF.